This section outlines one TCR beta chain sequence together with its context. No antigen is known for it. These data belong to a study of T cells in Graves' hyperthyroidism and ophthalmopathy. Study conclusions and caveats: Median prediction lead before ophthalmopathy onset was 6.5 to 7 months with the model.

Per the germline V gene, CDR1 is DFQATT and CDR2 is SNEGSKA (reference sequence). The CDR3 covers 13 residues. V was pared by 3 bases and J by 5 bases, with 6 bases of the junction left unmatched. TCR beta CDR3 sequences were amplified from RNA transcripts. The TCR CDR3 was amplified in a first-round RT-PCR using the HTBI primer set. TCRdb independently ran MiXCR on the multiplex PCR reads; one entry per CDR3 protein. The sample lists 130,000 to 150,000 distinct CDR3 sequences; approximately 20% were seen once. The clonotype comes from a woman aged 45-65 years with Graves' hyperthyroidism that later progressed to Graves' ophthalmopathy. The chain carries TRBV20-1 and TRBJ1-1, with 7 nucleotides matching TRBD1. Sequencing was performed on blood. As DNA, the CDR3 is TGCAGTGCTAGGGAGGGGGCTCGAACTGAAGCTTTCTTT. Protein sequence: CSAREGARTEAFF.